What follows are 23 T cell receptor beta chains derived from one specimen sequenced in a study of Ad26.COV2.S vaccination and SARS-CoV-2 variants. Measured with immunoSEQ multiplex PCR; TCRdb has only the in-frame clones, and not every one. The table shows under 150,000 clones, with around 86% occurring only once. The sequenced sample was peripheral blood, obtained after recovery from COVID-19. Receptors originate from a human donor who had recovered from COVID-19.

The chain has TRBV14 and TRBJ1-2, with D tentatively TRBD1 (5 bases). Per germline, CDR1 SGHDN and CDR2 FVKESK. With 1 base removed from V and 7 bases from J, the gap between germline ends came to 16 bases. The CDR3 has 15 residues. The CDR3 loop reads CASSQAGQDGGGYTF. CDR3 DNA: TGTGCCAGCAGCCAAGCGGGCCAGGATGGGGGTGGCTACACCTTC.

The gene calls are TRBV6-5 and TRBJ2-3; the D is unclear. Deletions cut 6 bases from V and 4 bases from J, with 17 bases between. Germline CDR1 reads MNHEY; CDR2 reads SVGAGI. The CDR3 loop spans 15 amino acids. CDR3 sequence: CASSHDPQWADTQYF. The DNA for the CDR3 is TGTGCCAGCAGCCACGACCCTCAATGGGCAGATACGCAGTATTTT.

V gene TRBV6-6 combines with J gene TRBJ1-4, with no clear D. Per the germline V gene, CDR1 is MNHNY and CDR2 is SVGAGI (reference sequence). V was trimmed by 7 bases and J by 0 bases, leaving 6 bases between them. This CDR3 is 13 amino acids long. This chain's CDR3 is CASNRPTNEKLFF. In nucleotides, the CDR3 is TGTGCCAGCAACAGACCAACTAATGAAAAACTGTTTTTT.

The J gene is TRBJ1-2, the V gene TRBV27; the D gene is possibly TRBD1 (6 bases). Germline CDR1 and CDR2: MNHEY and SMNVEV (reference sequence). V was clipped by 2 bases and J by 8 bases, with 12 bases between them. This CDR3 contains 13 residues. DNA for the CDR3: TGTGCCAGCAGTTTAGGACAGATGGAGGGCTACACCTTC. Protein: CASSLGQMEGYTF.

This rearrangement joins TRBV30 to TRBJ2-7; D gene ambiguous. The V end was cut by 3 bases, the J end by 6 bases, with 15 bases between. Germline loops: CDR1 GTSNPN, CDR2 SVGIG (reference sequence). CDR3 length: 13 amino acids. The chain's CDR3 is CAWSPGPWGEQYF. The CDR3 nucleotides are TGTGCCTGGAGCCCTGGACCTTGGGGCGAGCAGTACTTC.

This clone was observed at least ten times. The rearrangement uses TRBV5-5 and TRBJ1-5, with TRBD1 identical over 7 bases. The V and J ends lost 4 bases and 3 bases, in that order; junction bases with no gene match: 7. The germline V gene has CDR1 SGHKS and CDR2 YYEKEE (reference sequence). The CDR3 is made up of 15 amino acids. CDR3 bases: TGTGCCAGCAGCCCCTTGACAGGGTCCAATCAGCCCCAGCATTTT. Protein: CASSPLTGSNQPQHF. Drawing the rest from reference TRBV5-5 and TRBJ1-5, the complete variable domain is DAGVTQSPTHLIKTRGQQVTLRCSPISGHKSVSWYQQVLGQGPQFIFQYYEKEERGRGNFPDRFSARQFPNYSSELNVNALLLGDSALYLCASSPLTGSNQPQHFGDGTRLSIL.

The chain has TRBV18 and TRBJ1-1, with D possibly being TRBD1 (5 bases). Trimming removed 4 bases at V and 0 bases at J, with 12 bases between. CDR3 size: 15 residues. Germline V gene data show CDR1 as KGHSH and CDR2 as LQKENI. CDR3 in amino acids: CASSLDGGVNTEAFF. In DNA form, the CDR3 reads TGTGCCAGCTCACTGGACGGGGGGGTGAACACTGAAGCTTTCTTT.

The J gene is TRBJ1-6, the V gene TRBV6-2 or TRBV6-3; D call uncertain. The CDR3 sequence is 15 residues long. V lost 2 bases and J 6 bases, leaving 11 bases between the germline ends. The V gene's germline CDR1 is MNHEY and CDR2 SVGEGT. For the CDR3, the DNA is TGTGCCAGCAGTTACAGCAGATCTCTTAATTCACCCCTCCACTTT. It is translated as CASSYSRSLNSPLHF.

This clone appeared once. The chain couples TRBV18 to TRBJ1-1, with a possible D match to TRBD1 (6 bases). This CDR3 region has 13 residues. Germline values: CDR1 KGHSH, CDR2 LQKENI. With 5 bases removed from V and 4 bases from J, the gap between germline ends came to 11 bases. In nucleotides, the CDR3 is TGTGCCAGCTCATATGAAGGGGGCACTGAAGCTTTCTTT. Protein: CASSYEGGTEAFF.

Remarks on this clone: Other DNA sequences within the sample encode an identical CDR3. The CDR3 reads CASSILTSGGTDTQYF. CDR3 coding DNA: TGTGCCAGCAGCATCTTGACTAGCGGGGGGACAGATACGCAGTATTTT. The gene calls are TRBV13 and TRBJ2-3; TRBD2 agrees at 13 bases. The V and J ends lost 5 bases and 3 bases, in that order; junction bases with no gene match: 5. Germline assignment: CDR1 PRHDT and CDR2 FYEKMQ (reference sequence). CDR3 size: 16 residues.

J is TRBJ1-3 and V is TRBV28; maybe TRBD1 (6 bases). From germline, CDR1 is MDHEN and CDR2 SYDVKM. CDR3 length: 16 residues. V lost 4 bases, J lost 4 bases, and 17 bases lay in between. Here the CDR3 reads CASSSPGANSGNTIYF. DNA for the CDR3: TGTGCCAGCAGTTCCCCGGGGGCCAATTCCGGAAACACCATATATTTT.

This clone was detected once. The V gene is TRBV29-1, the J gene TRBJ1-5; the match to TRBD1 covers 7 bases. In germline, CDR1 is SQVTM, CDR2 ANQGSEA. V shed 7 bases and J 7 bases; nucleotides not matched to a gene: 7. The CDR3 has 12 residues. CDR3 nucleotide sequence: TGCAGCGCCCGACAGGGTGAACAGCCCCAGCATTTT. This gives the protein CSARQGEQPQHF. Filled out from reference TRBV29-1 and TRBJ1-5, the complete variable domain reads SAVISQKPSRDICQRGTSLTIQCQVDSQVTMMFWYRQQPGQSLTLIATANQGSEATYESGFVIDKFPISRPNLTFSTLTVSNMSPEDSSIYLCSARQGEQPQHFGDGTRLSIL.

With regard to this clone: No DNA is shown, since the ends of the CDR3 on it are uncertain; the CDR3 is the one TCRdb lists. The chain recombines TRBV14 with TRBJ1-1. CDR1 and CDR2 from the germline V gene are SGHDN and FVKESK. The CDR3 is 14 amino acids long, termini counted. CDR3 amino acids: CASSDFGAGTEAFF.

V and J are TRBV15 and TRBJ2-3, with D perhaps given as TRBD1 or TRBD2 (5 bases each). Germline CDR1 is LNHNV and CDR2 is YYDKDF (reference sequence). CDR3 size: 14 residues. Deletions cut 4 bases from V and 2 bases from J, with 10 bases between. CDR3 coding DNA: TGTGCCACCAGCATGGGACGCCACACAGATACGCAGTATTTT. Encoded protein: CATSMGRHTDTQYF.

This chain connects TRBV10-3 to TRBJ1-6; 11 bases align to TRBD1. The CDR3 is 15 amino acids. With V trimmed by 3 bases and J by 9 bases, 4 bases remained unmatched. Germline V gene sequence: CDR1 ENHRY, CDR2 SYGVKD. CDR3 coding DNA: TGTGCCATCAGTGAAGGGGACAGGGGGACTTCACCCCTCCACTTT. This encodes CAISEGDRGTSPLHF.

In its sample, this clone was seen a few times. DNA for the CDR3: TGTGCCAGCAGCGCCTACGCCCAGGGCGCCCCTAACTATGGCTACACCTTC. It codes for CASSAYAQGAPNYGYTF. This chain connects TRBV9 to TRBJ1-2, with a possible D match to TRBD1 (5 bases). V lost 3 bases and J lost 0, with 18 bases in between. Looked up from germline, CDR1 is SGDLS and CDR2 is YYNGEE. The CDR3 extends over 17 amino acids.

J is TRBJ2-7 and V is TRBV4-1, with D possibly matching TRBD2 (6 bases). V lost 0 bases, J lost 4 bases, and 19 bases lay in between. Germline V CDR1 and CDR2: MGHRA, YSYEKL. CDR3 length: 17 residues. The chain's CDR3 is CASSQEQRGMAFYEQYF. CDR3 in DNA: TGCGCCAGCAGCCAAGAACAACGCGGGATGGCGTTTTACGAGCAGTACTTC.

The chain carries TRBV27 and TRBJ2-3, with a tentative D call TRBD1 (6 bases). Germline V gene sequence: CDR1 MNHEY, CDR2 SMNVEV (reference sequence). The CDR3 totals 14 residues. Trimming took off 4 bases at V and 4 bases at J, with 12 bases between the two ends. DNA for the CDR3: TGTGCCAGCAGTTATTTGTCAGGGGCAGATACGCAGTATTTT. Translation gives CASSYLSGADTQYF.

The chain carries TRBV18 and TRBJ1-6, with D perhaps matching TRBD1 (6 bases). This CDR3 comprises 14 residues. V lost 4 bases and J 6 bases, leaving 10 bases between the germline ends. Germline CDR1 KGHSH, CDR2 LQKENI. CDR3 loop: CASSRDRTNSPLHF. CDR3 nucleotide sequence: TGTGCCAGCTCACGAGACAGGACTAATTCACCCCTCCACTTT.

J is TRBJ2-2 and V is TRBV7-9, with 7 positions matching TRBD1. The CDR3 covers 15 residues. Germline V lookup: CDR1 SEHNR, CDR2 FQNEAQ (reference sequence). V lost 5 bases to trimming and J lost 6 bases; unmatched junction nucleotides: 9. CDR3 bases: TGTGCCAGCAGCCCGCCATACGACAGGGCCGGGGAGCTGTTTTTT. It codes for CASSPPYDRAGELFF.

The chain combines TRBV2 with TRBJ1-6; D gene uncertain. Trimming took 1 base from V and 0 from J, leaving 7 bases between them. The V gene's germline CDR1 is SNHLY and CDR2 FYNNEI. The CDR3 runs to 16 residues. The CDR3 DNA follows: TGTGCCAGCAGTGAAGACCGGATCTCCTATAATTCACCCCTCCACTTT. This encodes CASSEDRISYNSPLHF.

The CDR3 DNA reads as TGTGCCAGCAGCTCCCTTGGCGGATTCTATGGCTACACCTTC. It is translated as CASSSLGGFYGYTF. V is TRBV11-2 and J is TRBJ1-2; no reliable D call. The CDR3 length is 14 residues. Trimming removed 4 bases from V and 4 bases from J, with 13 bases in between. Germline CDR1 and CDR2: SGHAT and FQNNGV.

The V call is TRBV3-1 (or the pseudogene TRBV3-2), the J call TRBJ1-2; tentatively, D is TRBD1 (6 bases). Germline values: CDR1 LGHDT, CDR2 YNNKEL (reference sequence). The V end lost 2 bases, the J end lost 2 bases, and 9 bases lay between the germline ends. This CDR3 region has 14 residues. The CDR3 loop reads CASSQRQGNYGYTF. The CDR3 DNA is TGTGCCAGCAGCCAACGGCAGGGGAACTATGGCTACACCTTC.